Sequencing of this TCR beta chain was carried out in a study of identical twins. V was clipped by 3 bases and J by 6 bases, with 17 bases between them. CDR3 length equals 14 residues. Germline V CDR1 and CDR2: GTSNPN, SVGIG (reference sequence). Only a few counts were recorded for this clonotype. In TCRdb, the 5' RACE reads were re-called with MiXCR into one record per CDR3 protein. The sample shows 250,000 to 350,000 distinct CDR3 sequences, roughly 9% of them seen only once. The data were also submitted as part of a second study, on yellow fever vaccine responses in identical twins.

The sequence was collected from a woman aged 18 to 35 in good health. The sequencing sample was made of CD8+ T cells sorted from blood. The chain employs TRBV30 and TRBJ1-2, with a possible D match to TRBD1 (5 bases). The CDR3 loop is CAWRDPGIWDGYTF. In DNA, the CDR3 is TGTGCCTGGAGGGACCCAGGGATTTGGGATGGCTACACCTTC.